This passage covers 8 T cell receptor beta chains from one sample sequenced in a study of blood T cell repertoires in COVID-19. The repertoire was sequenced with immunoSEQ multiplex PCR; TCRdb's copy has only in-frame clones and lacks some. The sample shows under 200,000 clones, 70% to 90% of them seen only once. Sequenced: peripheral blood. The receptors here all came from a man in his forties with active or convalescent COVID-19.

The chain carries TRBV5-5 and TRBJ1-6; 10 nucleotides line up with TRBD1. CDR1 SGHKS and CDR2 YYEKEE come from the germline V gene (reference sequence). The CDR3 extends over 14 amino acids. With 4 bases clipped from V and 13 bases from J, the junction kept 8 bases outside the gene matches. For the CDR3, the DNA is TGTGCCAGCAGCCAAGGACAGGGGGTAGGTCCCCTCCACTTT. Protein sequence: CASSQGQGVGPLHF.

The chain couples TRBV5-6 to TRBJ1-1; D is unclear. With 1 base removed from V and 3 bases from J, the gap between germline ends came to 7 bases. The CDR3 covers 13 residues. Germline V gene sequence: CDR1 SGHDT, CDR2 YYEEEE. CDR3 loop: CASSLNRDTEAFF. The CDR3 DNA sequence: TGTGCCAGCAGCTTGAACCGGGACACTGAAGCTTTCTTT.

The gene calls are TRBV3-1 (or the pseudogene TRBV3-2) and TRBJ2-5; a weak D match, TRBD2 (5 bases). The CDR3 extends over 13 amino acids. CDR1 LGHDT and CDR2 YNNKEL come from the germline V gene (reference sequence). V gave up 10 bases and J gave up 5 bases, with 17 bases separating them. The CDR3 region has the DNA TGTGCCACCGAGGGTTTGGGCCAGGAGACCCAGTACTTC. Translation gives CATEGLGQETQYF.

The genes are TRBV4-3 and TRBJ2-7; tentatively, D is TRBD2 (6 bases). V gave up 0 bases and J gave up 8 bases, with 17 bases separating them. There are 15 residues in the CDR3. Germline values: CDR1 LGHNA, CDR2 YSLEER. The CDR3 reads CASSQDVGGPEQQYF. CDR3 DNA: TGCGCCAGCAGCCAAGATGTCGGGGGACCGGAACAGCAGTACTTC.

The chain links TRBV6-6 to TRBJ1-2; D is ambiguous. This CDR3 has 11 residues. Germline values: CDR1 MNHNY, CDR2 SVGAGI (reference sequence). V was pared by 8 bases and J by 0 bases, with 4 bases between. The CDR3 DNA is TGTGCCAGCGAGGCTAACTATGGCTACACCTTC. Encoded protein: CASEANYGYTF.

The rearrangement joins TRBV11-2 to TRBJ2-3; 13 bases are a match to TRBD2. Germline values: CDR1 SGHAT, CDR2 FQNNGV. V shed 3 bases and J 4 bases; nucleotides not matched to a gene: 4. This CDR3 comprises 16 residues. DNA of the CDR3: TGTGCCAGCAGCTTGAGACTAGCGGGGGGATCAGATACGCAGTATTTT. Amino acid sequence: CASSLRLAGGSDTQYF. Full variable domain (outside the CDR3, taken from reference TRBV11-2 and TRBJ2-3): EAGVAQSPRYKIIEKRQSVAFWCNPISGHATLYWYQQILGQGPKLLIQFQNNGVVDDSQLPKDRFSAERLKGVDSTLKIQPAKLEDSAVYLCASSLRLAGGSDTQYFGPGTRLTVL.

This clone was found once. The chain recombines TRBV24-1 with TRBJ2-3; 12 nucleotides match TRBD2. This CDR3 contains 16 residues. After removal of 3 bases from V and 7 bases from J, the junction contained 7 bases not matched to a gene. Germline-derived CDR1 and CDR2 are KGHDR and SFDVKD. CDR3 region: CATSDPLAGGPYTQYF. In DNA, the CDR3 is TGTGCCACCAGTGATCCTCTAGCGGGGGGGCCTTATACGCAGTATTTT.

The V gene is TRBV11-1, the J gene TRBJ2-1, with TRBD1 identical over 8 bases. Germline V lookup: CDR1 SGHAT, CDR2 FQDESV (reference sequence). V lost 6 bases, J lost 2 bases, and 9 bases stayed unmatched. The CDR3 extends over 16 amino acids. CDR3 coding DNA: TGTGCCAGCAGTCGTCGCGACAGGGGAACCTACAATGAGCAGTTCTTC. This translates into CASSRRDRGTYNEQFF.